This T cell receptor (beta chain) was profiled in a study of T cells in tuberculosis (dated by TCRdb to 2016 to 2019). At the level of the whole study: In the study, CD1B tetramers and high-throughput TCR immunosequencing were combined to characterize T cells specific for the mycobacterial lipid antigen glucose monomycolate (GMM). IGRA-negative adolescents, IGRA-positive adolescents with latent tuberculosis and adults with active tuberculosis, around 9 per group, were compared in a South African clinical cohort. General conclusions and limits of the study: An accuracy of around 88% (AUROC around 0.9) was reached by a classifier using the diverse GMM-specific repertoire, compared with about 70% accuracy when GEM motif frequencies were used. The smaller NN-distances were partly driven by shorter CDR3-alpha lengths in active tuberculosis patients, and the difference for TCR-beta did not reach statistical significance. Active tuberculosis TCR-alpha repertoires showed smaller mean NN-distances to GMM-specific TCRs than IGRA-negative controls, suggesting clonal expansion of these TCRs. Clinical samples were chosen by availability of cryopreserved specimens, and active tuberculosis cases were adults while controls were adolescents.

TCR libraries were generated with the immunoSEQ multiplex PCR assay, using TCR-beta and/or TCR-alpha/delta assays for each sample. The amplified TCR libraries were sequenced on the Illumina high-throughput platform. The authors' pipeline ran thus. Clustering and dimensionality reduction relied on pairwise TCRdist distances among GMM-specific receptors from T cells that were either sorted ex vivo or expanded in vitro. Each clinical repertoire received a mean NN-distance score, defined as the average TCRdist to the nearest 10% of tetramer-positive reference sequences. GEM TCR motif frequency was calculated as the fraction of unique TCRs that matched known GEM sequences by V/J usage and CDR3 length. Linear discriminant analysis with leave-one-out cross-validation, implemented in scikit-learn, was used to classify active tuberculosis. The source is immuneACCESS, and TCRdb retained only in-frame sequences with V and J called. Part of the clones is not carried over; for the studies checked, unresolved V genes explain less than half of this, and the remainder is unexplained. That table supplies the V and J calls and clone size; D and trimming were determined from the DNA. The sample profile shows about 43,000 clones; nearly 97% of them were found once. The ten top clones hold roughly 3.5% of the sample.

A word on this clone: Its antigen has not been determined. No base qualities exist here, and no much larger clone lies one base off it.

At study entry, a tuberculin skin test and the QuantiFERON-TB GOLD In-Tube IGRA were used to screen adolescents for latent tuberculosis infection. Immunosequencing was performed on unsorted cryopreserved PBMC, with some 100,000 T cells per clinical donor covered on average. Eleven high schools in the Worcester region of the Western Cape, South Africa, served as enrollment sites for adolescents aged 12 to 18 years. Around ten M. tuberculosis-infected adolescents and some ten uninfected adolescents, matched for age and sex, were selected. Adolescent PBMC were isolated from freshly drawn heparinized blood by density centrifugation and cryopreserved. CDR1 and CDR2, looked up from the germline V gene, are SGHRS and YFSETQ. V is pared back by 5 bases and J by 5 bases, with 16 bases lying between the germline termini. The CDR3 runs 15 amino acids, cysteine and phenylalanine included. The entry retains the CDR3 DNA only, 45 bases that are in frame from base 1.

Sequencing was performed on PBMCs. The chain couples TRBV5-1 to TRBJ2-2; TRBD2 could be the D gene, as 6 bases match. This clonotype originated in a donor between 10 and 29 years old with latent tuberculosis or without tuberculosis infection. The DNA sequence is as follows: TGCGCCAGCAGGTGGGACTTACGGGTGACCGGGGAGCTGTTTTTT. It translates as CASRWDLRVTGELFF.